Shown below are 6 T cell receptor delta chains from a single sample sequenced in a study of gamma-delta T cells after stem cell transplantation. TCRdb fed the RT-PCR reads to CATT. The top ten clones hold about 15% of a sample with fewer than 2,500 delta-chain clones, around 40% of them seen once. The sample comprised gamma-delta T cells. These TCRs come from a human donor. It is not recorded whose cells these are; they may come from a transplant donor.

Concerning this clone: Just one base apart from a much larger clone, this may be a read error. Here the CDR3 reads CACDTGFTGGSWDTRQMIF. The CDR3 DNA reads as TGTGCCTGTGACACCGGGTTTACTGGGGGATCCTGGGACACCCGACAGATGATTTTC. V is TRDV2 and J is TRDJ3, with TRDD3 matching 10 bases. CDR3 size: 19 residues. Looked up from germline, CDR1 is GEAIGNYY and CDR2 is EKD.

The table lists this clone with a few counts. Only one base separates this from a far larger clonotype, so it likely reflects a read error. This sample also contains other DNA sequences that code for the same CDR3. V usage is TRDV2 and J usage is TRDJ1; D gene ambiguous. Germline lookup yields CDR1 GEAIGNYY and CDR2 EKD. The CDR3 is 17 residues long. The CDR3 DNA is TGTGCCTGCGACACCGTAGGGGTCTTCTACGGAGCCGATAAACTCATCTTT. Amino acids: CACDTVGVFYGADKLIF.

This clone is classed as medium-sized. CDR3 sequence (DNA): TGTGCCTGTGACACCGTACTGTACACCGATAAACTCATCTTT. Protein sequence: CACDTVLYTDKLIF. The genes are TRDV2 and TRDJ1; D remains ambiguous. The CDR3 spans 14 residues. Per germline, CDR1 GEAIGNYY and CDR2 EKD. The V gene lost 0 bases and the J gene lost 0 bases, with 7 bases spanning the gap.

In the case of this clone: This sequence may be a read error, since a much larger clone differs from it by one base. This sample also contains other DNA sequences that code for the same CDR3. CDR3 amino acids: CACDTVLGGPRESYTDKLIF. The CDR3 nucleotides are TGTGCCTGTGACACGGTCCTGGGGGGACCCAGAGAGAGCTACACCGATAAACTCATCTTT. J is TRDJ1 and V is TRDV2, with 7 positions matching TRDD3. The CDR3 spans 20 residues. Trimming at V came to 1 base and at J to 0 bases, leaving 19 bases not matched to a gene. The V gene's germline CDR1 is GEAIGNYY and CDR2 EKD.

V usage is TRDV2 and J usage is TRDJ3, with D unresolved. This CDR3 comprises 18 residues. From germline, CDR1 is GEAIGNYY and CDR2 EKD. V gave up 3 bases and J gave up 0 bases, with 14 bases separating them. The CDR3 DNA reads as TGTGCCTGTGACCCGATTGGAGACAGCTCCTGGGACACCCGACAGATGTTTTTC. This encodes CACDPIGDSSWDTRQMFF.

J is TRDJ3 and V is TRDV2; TRDD3 aligns across 7 bases. CDR1 is GEAIGNYY, CDR2 EKD, per germline. V lost 2 bases and J lost 0; bases outside the gene matches: 12. The CDR3 has 20 residues. CDR3 sequence: CACDRILLGASSWDTRQMFF. In DNA form, the CDR3 reads TGTGCCTGTGACAGGATCCTGCTGGGGGCCAGCTCCTGGGACACCCGACAGATGTTTTTC.